This T cell receptor beta chain appears in the sequencing data of a study of blood T cells in healthy people across ages. This clonotype was detected only a few times. This CDR3 spans 14 amino acids. Trimming left V 5 bases short and J 8 bases short, with 16 bases between. Germline V gene sequence: CDR1 SGHTA, CDR2 FQGTGA. A J-beta primer mix and a sample-barcoded 5' primer were used in a second PCR of roughly 7 to 12 cycles. TCRdb analysed the 5' RACE reads with MiXCR anew, one entry per CDR3 protein. The table has approximately 1,100,000 distinct CDR3 sequences, 40% to 50% seen once. The chain uses TRBV7-3 and TRBJ2-1, with TRBD2 as a possible D gene (7 bases). The receptor was isolated from an older woman in good health. The sequenced sample was blood. The CDR3 region has the DNA TGTGCCAGCAGCCGAGGGGGGGGGCGAGATGAGCAGTTCTTC. Its protein is CASSRGGGRDEQFF.